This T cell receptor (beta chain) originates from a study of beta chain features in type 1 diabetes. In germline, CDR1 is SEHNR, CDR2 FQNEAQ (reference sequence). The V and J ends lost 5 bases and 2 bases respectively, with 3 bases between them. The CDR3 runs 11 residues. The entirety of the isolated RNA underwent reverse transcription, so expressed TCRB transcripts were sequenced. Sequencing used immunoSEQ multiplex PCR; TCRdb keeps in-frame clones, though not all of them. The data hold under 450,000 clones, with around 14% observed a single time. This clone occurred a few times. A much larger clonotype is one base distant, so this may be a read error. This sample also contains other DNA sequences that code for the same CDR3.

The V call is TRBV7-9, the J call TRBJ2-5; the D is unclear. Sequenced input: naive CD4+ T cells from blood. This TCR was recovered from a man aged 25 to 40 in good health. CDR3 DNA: TGTGCCAGCAGCCTACAAGAGACCCAGTACTTC. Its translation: CASSLQETQYF. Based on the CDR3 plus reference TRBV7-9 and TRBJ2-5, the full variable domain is DTGVSQNPRHKITKRGQNVTFRCDPISEHNRLYWYRQTLGQGPEFLTYFQNEAQLEKSRLLSDRFSAERPKGSFSTLEIQRTEQGDSAMYLCASSLQETQYFGPGTRLLVL.